This TCR beta chain was identified during a study of blood T cell repertoires in COVID-19. In the study overall: Material from acute and convalescent COVID-19 was sourced from the United States, Italy and Spain. PBMCs, B-cell-depleted T cells, or T cells were the source of the cDNA or gDNA that made up the material.

Deletions cut 3 bases from V and 5 bases from J, with 13 bases between. There are 14 residues in the CDR3. Germline V gives CDR1 KGHSH, CDR2 LQKENI. As processed by the authors: Reference gene primer amplification gave nucleated cell count estimates. Using immunoSEQ multiplex PCR, the repertoire was profiled, and TCRdb retains in-frame clones only, with some absent. V, J and clone size derive from that table, while D and trimming were established from the DNA sequence. Of roughly 250,000 clones in the sample, approximately 87% were seen once. It was during active infection that Seattle patients were enrolled and then longitudinally followed.

What was sequenced was peripheral blood. The sequence derives from a woman in her 30s with COVID-19, enrolled during active disease. The V and J genes are TRBV18 and TRBJ1-2, with D unclear. For the CDR3, the DNA is TGTGCCAGCTCACCTCCTAGCCGGGAATATGGCTACACCTTC. Translated, it gives CASSPPSREYGYTF.